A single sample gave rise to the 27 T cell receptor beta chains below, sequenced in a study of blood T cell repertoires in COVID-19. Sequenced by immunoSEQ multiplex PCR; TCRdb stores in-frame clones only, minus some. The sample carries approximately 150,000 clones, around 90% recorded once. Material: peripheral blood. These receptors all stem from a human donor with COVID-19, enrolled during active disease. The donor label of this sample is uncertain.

This chain's CDR3 is CASSYLTSGGADTQYF. CDR3 nucleotides: TGTGCCAGCAGTTACCTCACTAGCGGGGGGGCAGATACGCAGTATTTT. This chain uses TRBV6-5 with TRBJ2-3; 13 bases fit TRBD2. The junction had 3 bases not matched to a gene; V was cut back by 2 bases and J by 4 bases. CDR1 and CDR2 from the germline V gene are MNHEY and SVGAGI. CDR3 length: 16 residues.

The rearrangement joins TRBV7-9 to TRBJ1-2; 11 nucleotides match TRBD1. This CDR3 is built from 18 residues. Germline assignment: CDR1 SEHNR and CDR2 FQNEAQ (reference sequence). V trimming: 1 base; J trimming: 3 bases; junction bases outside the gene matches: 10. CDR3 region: CASSLVGSDRGLYYGYTF. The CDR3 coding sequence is TGTGCCAGCAGCTTAGTAGGATCGGACAGGGGGCTTTACTATGGCTACACCTTC.

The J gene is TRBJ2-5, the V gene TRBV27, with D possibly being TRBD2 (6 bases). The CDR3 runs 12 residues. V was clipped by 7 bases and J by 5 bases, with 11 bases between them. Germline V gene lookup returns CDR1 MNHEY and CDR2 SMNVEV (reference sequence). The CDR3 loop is CASTVRGETQYF. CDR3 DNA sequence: TGTGCCAGCACGGTCCGGGGGGAGACCCAGTACTTC.

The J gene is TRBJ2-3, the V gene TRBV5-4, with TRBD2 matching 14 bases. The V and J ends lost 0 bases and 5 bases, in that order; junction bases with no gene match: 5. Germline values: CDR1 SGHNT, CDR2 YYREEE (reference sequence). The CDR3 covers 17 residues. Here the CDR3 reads CASSLVGLAGVGDTQYF. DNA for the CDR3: TGTGCCAGCAGCTTGGTGGGACTAGCGGGGGTAGGAGATACGCAGTATTTT.

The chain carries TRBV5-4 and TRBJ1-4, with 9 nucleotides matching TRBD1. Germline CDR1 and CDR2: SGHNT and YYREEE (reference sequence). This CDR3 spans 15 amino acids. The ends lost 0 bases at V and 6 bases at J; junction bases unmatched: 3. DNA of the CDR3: TGTGCCAGCAGCTTGGGACAGGGGGGTTATGAAAAACTGTTTTTT. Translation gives CASSLGQGGYEKLFF.

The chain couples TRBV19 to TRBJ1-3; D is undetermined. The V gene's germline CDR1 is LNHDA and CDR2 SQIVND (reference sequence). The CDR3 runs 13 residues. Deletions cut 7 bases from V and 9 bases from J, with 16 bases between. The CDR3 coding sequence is TGTGCCAGTACTAGGACCGTTGGAGGCACCATATATTTT. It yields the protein CASTRTVGGTIYF.

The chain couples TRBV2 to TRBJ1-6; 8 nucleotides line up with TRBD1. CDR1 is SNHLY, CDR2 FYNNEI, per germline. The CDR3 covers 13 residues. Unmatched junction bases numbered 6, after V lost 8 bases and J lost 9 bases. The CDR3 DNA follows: TGTGCCAGCTCCCCGGACAGGGCTTCACCCCTCCACTTT. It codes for CASSPDRASPLHF. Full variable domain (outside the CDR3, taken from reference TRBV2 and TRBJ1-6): EPEVTQTPSHQVTQMGQEVILRCVPISNHLYFYWYRQILGQKVEFLVSFYNNEISEKSEIFDDQFSVERPDGSNFTLKIRSTKLEDSAMYFCASSPDRASPLHFGNGTRLTVT.

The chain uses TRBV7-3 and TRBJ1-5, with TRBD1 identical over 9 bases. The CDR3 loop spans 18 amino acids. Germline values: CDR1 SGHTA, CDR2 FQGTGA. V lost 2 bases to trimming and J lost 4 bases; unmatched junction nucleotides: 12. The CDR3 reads CASSLPSLQGAGNQPQHF. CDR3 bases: TGTGCCAGCAGCTTACCCTCTTTACAGGGGGCCGGGAATCAGCCCCAGCATTTT.

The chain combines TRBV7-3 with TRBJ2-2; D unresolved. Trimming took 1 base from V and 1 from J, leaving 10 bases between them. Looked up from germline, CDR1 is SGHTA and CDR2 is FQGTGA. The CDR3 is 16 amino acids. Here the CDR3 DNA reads TGTGCCAGCAGCTTAAATGCGCTAGTGAACACCGGGGAGCTGTTTTTT. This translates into CASSLNALVNTGELFF.

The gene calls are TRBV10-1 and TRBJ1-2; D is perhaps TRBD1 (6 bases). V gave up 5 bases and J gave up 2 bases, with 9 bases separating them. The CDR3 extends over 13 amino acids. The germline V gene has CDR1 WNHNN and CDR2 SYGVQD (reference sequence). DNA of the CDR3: TGCGCCAGCAGTAATACAGGGAACTATGGCTACACCTTC. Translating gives CASSNTGNYGYTF.

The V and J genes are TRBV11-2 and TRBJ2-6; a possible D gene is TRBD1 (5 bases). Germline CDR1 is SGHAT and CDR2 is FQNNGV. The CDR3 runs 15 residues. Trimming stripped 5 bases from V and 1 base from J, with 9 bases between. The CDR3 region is CASSPPGSGANVLTF. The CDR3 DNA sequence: TGTGCCAGCAGCCCCCCAGGGTCTGGGGCCAACGTCCTGACTTTC. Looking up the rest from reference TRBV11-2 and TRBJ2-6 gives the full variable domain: EAGVAQSPRYKIIEKRQSVAFWCNPISGHATLYWYQQILGQGPKLLIQFQNNGVVDDSQLPKDRFSAERLKGVDSTLKIQPAKLEDSAVYLCASSPPGSGANVLTFGAGSRLTVL.

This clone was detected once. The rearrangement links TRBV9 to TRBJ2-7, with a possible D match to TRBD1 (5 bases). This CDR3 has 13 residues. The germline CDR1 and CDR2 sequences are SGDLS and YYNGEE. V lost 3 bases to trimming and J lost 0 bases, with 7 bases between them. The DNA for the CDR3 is TGTGCCAGCAGCGGCCAGGGCTCCTACGAGCAGTACTTC. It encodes CASSGQGSYEQYF.

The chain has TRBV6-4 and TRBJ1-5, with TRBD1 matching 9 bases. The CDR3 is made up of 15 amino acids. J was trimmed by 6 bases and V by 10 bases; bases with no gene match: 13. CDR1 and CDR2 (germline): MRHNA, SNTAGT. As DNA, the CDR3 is TGTGCCACCCATGCGACCGGGACAGGGTGTCAGCCCCAGCATTTT. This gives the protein CATHATGTGCQPQHF.

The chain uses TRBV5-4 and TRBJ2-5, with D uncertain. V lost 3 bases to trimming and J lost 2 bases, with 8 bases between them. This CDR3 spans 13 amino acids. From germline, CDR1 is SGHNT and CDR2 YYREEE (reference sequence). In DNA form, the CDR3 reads TGTGCCAGCAGCTGGAGCTTACAAGAGACCCAGTACTTC. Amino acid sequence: CASSWSLQETQYF.

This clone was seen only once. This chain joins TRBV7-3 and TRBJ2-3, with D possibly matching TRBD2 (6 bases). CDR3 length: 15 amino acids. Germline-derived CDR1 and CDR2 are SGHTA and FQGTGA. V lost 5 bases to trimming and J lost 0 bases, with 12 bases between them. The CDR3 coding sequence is TGTGCCAGCAGCGTTGATAGCGGAAGCACAGATACGCAGTATTTT. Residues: CASSVDSGSTDTQYF.

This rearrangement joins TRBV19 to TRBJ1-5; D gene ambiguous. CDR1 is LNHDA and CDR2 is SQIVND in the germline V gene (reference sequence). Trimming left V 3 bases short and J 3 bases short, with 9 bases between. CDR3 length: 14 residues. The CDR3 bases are TGTGCCAGTAGTATGAGGCAGCCCAATCAGCCCCAGCATTTT. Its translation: CASSMRQPNQPQHF.

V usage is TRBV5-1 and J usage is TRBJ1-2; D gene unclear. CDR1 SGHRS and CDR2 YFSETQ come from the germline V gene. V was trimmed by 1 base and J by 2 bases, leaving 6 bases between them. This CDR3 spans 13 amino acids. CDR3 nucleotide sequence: TGCGCCAGCAGCTTGTCGGGGAACTATGGCTACACCTTC. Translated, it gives CASSLSGNYGYTF.

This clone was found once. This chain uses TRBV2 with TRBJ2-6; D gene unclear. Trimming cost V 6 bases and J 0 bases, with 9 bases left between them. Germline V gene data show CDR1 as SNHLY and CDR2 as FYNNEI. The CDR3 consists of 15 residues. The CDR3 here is CASREKSSGANVLTF. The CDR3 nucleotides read TGTGCCAGCAGGGAAAAGAGCTCTGGGGCCAACGTCCTGACTTTC.

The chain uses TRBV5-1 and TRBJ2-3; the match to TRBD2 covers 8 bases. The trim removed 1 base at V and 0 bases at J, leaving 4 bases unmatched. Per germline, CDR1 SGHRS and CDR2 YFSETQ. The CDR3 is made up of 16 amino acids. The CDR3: CASSLQKRGSTDTQYF. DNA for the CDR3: TGCGCCAGCAGCTTGCAGAAGCGGGGGAGCACAGATACGCAGTATTTT.

Written as DNA, the CDR3 is TGTGCCAGTAGTATGCGAGACAGGGACACTGAAGCTTTCTTT. It codes for CASSMRDRDTEAFF. J is TRBJ1-1 and V is TRBV19; 7 positions match TRBD1. This CDR3 region has 14 residues. In germline, CDR1 is LNHDA, CDR2 SQIVND (reference sequence). J lost 3 bases, V lost 3 bases, and 4 bases had no gene match.

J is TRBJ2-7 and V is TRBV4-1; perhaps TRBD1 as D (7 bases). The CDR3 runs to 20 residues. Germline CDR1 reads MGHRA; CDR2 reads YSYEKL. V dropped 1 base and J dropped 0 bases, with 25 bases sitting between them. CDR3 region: CASSQGDISGNQGGSYEQYF. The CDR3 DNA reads TGCGCCAGCAGCCAAGGAGACATTAGCGGAAACCAGGGGGGCTCCTACGAGCAGTACTTC.

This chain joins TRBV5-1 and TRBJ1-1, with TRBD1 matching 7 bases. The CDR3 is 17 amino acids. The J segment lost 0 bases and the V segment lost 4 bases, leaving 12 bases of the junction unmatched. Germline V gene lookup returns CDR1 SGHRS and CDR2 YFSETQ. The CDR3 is CASSPGTAEWMNTEAFF. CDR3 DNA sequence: TGCGCCAGCAGCCCGGGGACAGCGGAGTGGATGAACACTGAAGCTTTCTTT.

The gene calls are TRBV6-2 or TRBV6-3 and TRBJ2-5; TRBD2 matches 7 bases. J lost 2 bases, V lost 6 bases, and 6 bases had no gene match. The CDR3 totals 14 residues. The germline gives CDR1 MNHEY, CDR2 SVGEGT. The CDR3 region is CASSTPGLQETQYF. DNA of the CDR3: TGTGCCAGCAGCACTCCGGGACTACAAGAGACCCAGTACTTC.

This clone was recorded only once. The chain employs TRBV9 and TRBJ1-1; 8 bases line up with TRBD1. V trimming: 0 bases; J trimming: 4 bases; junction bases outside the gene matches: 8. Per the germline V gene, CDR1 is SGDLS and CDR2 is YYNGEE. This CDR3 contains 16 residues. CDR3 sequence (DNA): TGTGCCAGCAGCGTAGATTCAGGGGGCGGCGTCACTGAAGCTTTCTTT. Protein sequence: CASSVDSGGGVTEAFF.

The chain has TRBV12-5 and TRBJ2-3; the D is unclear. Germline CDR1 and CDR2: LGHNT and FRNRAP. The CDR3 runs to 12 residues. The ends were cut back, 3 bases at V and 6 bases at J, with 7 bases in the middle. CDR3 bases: TGTGCTAGTGGTTTATCGCGGGATACGCAGTATTTT. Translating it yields CASGLSRDTQYF. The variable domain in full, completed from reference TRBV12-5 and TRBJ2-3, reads DARVTQTPRHKVTEMGQEVTMRCQPILGHNTVFWYRQTMMQGLELLAYFRNRAPLDDSGMPKDRFSAEMPDATLATLKIQPSEPRDSAVYFCASGLSRDTQYFGPGTRLTVL.

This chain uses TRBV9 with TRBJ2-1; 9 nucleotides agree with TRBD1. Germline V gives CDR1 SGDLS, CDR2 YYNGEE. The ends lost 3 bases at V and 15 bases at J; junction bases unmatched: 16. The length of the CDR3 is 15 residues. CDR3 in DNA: TGTGCCAGCAGCGGCCAAGGACAGGGGCGTAAAGAGTTGTTCTTC. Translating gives CASSGQGQGRKELFF.

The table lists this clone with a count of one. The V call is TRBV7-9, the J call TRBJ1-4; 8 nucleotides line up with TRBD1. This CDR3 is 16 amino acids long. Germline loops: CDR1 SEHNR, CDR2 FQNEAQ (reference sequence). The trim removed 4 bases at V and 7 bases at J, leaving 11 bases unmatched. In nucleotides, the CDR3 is TGTGCCAGCAGCTACAGGGGGACAATCGCATCTGAAAAACTGTTTTTT. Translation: CASSYRGTIASEKLFF.